The source of this T cell receptor beta chain is a study of T cells in Graves' hyperthyroidism and ophthalmopathy. Whole-study context: Peripheral blood was taken when the disease was first diagnosed, before any treatment began. General study results and limits: Ophthalmopathy prediction by the model preceded onset by a median about 6.5 months. Blood also carried most thyroid clonotypes expanded above 0.001.

For this clonotype: What it recognizes is unknown.

TCR beta CDR3 regions were amplified from RNA transcripts. The study used the HTBI primer set for a first-round RT-PCR of the TCR CDR3. MiXCR, applied by TCRdb to the multiplex PCR reads, yields one record per CDR3 protein. The table records 300,000 to 500,000 distinct CDR3 sequences, more than 12% of them present only once. V gave up 3 bases and J gave up 14 bases, with 26 bases separating them. Per germline, CDR1 KGHSH and CDR2 LQKENI. This CDR3 contains 16 residues. This chain links TRBV18 with TRBJ2-1; a weak D match, TRBD2 (6 bases). Source material: blood. This TCR derives from a woman aged 30 to 39 with Graves' hyperthyroidism. This CDR3 reads CASSPRAGSAFGGEFF. DNA for the CDR3: TGTGCCAGCTCACCGAGAGCTGGGAGCGCCTTCGGCGGGGAGTTCTTC.